This is a list of T cell receptor beta chains from one sample in a study of cytotoxic CD8 clonotypes in ibrutinib-treated CLL. TCRdb keeps only in-frame clones here, not all; method: immunoSEQ multiplex PCR. The table lists almost 250,000 clones, 70% of them singletons, with 15% to 17% in the top ten. This sample comprised PBMCs, obtained after 24 months of ibrutinib treatment. All receptors come from a human donor with chronic lymphocytic leukemia. The CDR3 runs from the conserved cysteine through the conserved F or W. A D gene is named only where the DNA matches it firmly. The size field is filled for only some rows; it gives once, few, many or a size class.

size: .; J: TRBJ2-7; V: TRBV30; D: TRBD2; CDR3: CAWSVRLAGAESYEQYF; DNA: TGTGCCTGGAGTGTACGTTTAGCGGGAGCCGAATCCTACGAGCAGTACTTC
size: .; J: TRBJ2-5; V: TRBV7-8; D: TRBD2; CDR3: CASTHLGRENQYF; DNA: TGTGCCAGCACCCATTTGGGGCGGGAGAACCAGTACTTC
size: .; J: TRBJ2-7; V: TRBV19; D: TRBD1; CDR3: CASGQGTYEQYF; DNA: TGTGCCAGCGGACAGGGCACCTACGAGCAGTACTTC
size: .; J: TRBJ2-5; V: TRBV29-1; D: .; CDR3: CSVVGAWEETQYF; DNA: TGCAGCGTTGTGGGGGCTTGGGAGGAGACCCAGTACTTC
size: .; J: TRBJ2-7; V: TRBV10-2; D: .; CDR3: CASSEILSSQYF; DNA: TGCGCCAGCAGTGAAATCCTTAGCTCCCAGTACTTC
size: .; J: TRBJ2-7; V: TRBV5-1; D: .; CDR3: CASAPGSRRTYEQYF; DNA: TGCGCCAGCGCCCCGGGCAGCCGGCGAACCTACGAGCAGTACTTC
size: .; J: TRBJ2-1; V: TRBV7-3; D: TRBD1; CDR3: CASSLSTGGEQFF; DNA: TGTGCCAGCAGCTTATCAACAGGGGGTGAGCAGTTCTTC
size: few; J: TRBJ2-1; V: TRBV28; D: TRBD2; CDR3: CASRLADSSYNEQFF; DNA: TGTGCCAGCAGACTAGCGGATAGCTCCTACAATGAGCAGTTCTTC
size: .; J: TRBJ1-5; V: TRBV7-6; D: .; CDR3: CASSRRGGSTQPQHF; DNA: TGTGCCAGCAGCCGACGGGGGGGGAGTACTCAGCCCCAGCATTTT
size: once; J: TRBJ2-7; V: TRBV27; D: .; CDR3: CASREGSSVLYEQYF; DNA: TGTGCCAGCAGGGAGGGCTCTAGCGTCCTCTACGAGCAGTACTTC
size: .; J: TRBJ1-5; V: TRBV7-8; D: .; CDR3: CASSLGTAGEWPQHF; DNA: TGTGCCAGCAGCTTAGGGACTGCTGGTGAGTGGCCCCAGCATTTT
size: .; J: TRBJ2-7; V: TRBV25-1; D: TRBD1; CDR3: CASSDTRQGLAYEQYF; DNA: TGTGCCAGCAGTGACACCCGACAGGGTCTAGCCTACGAGCAGTACTTC
size: .; J: TRBJ2-6; V: TRBV29-1; D: .; CDR3: CSVGTRAGANVLTF; DNA: TGCAGCGTCGGGACGAGGGCTGGGGCCAACGTCCTGACTTTC
size: .; J: TRBJ1-5; V: TRBV6-5; D: .; CDR3: CASSFAEGQPQHF; DNA: TGTGCCAGCAGTTTCGCGGAAGGGCAGCCCCAGCATTTT
size: .; J: TRBJ2-5; V: TRBV15; D: .; CDR3: CATSREYSSETQYF; DNA: TGTGCCACCAGCAGAGAATATAGTTCCGAGACCCAGTACTTC
size: .; J: TRBJ2-2; V: TRBV6-5; D: TRBD2; CDR3: CASSYSEGLGSGELFF; DNA: TGTGCCAGCAGTTACTCGGAGGGACTAGGTTCCGGGGAGCTGTTTTTT
size: .; J: TRBJ2-7; V: TRBV5-1; D: TRBD2; CDR3: CASSLAGEGIDEQYF; DNA: TGCGCCAGCAGCTTGGCCGGGGAGGGCATCGACGAGCAGTACTTC
size: .; J: TRBJ2-7; V: TRBV7-2; D: TRBD2; CDR3: CASSLASGGFSDEQYF; DNA: TGTGCCAGCAGCTTAGCCAGCGGGGGGTTCTCGGACGAGCAGTACTTC
size: .; J: TRBJ2-2; V: TRBV11-2; D: TRBD2; CDR3: CASSPLGTSGAGELFF; DNA: TGTGCCAGCAGCCCTCTCGGGACTAGTGGCGCCGGGGAGCTGTTTTTT
size: .; J: TRBJ2-3; V: TRBV5-1; D: .; CDR3: CASSQGPVTDTQYF; DNA: TGCGCCAGCAGCCAGGGACCGGTCACAGATACGCAGTATTTT
size: few; J: TRBJ2-5; V: TRBV5-1; D: TRBD2; CDR3: CASSSNGLAEETQYF; DNA: TGCGCCAGCAGCTCAAACGGACTAGCGGAAGAGACCCAGTACTTC
size: .; J: TRBJ2-3; V: TRBV4-3; D: .; CDR3: CASSQDGLATDTQYF; DNA: TGCGCCAGCAGCCAAGATGGCCTAGCCACAGATACGCAGTATTTT
size: .; J: TRBJ2-5; V: TRBV10-2; D: TRBD2; CDR3: CASRGTSGPETQYF; DNA: TGCGCCAGCAGGGGGACTAGCGGGCCAGAGACCCAGTACTTC
size: .; J: TRBJ1-1; V: TRBV27; D: .; CDR3: CASSHQGFTEAFF; DNA: TGTGCCAGCAGTCACCAGGGTTTCACTGAAGCTTTCTTT
size: .; J: TRBJ2-5; V: TRBV7-2; D: .; CDR3: CASSLTTGSQETQYF; DNA: TGTGCCAGCAGCTTAACGACAGGAAGCCAAGAGACCCAGTACTTC
size: .; J: TRBJ1-1; V: TRBV7-8; D: .; CDR3: CASSLQIEAFF; DNA: TGTGCCAGCAGTTTACAGATTGAAGCTTTCTTT
size: few; J: TRBJ2-7; V: TRBV7-9; D: .; CDR3: CASSWTGTTTPYEQYF; DNA: TGTGCCAGCAGCTGGACCGGGACAACGACTCCCTACGAGCAGTACTTC
size: .; J: TRBJ2-5; V: TRBV4-2; D: TRBD1; CDR3: CASSLGQGGFPTQETQYF; DNA: TGTGCCAGCAGCCTTGGACAGGGTGGGTTCCCCACCCAAGAGACCCAGTACTTC
size: .; J: TRBJ1-4; V: TRBV7-8; D: .; CDR3: CASSQRTFATNEKLFF; DNA: TGTGCCAGCAGCCAAAGGACATTTGCAACTAATGAAAAACTGTTTTTT
size: .; J: TRBJ2-6; V: TRBV29-1; D: .; CDR3: CSVEGFSGANVLTF; DNA: TGCAGCGTTGAAGGTTTCTCTGGGGCCAACGTCCTGACTTTC
size: .; J: TRBJ2-7; V: TRBV27; D: TRBD2; CDR3: CASSTRGRGRDEQYF; DNA: TGTGCCAGCAGTACCCGCGGGAGGGGCAGGGACGAGCAGTACTTC
size: few; J: TRBJ2-1; V: TRBV29-1; D: TRBD2; CDR3: CSVDLGLAGNEQFF; DNA: TGCAGCGTTGACTTGGGACTAGCGGGAAATGAGCAGTTCTTC
size: .; J: TRBJ2-3; V: TRBV2; D: TRBD1; CDR3: CASSKGQGVDTQYF; DNA: TGTGCCAGCAGTAAAGGACAGGGGGTAGATACGCAGTATTTT
size: .; J: TRBJ1-1; V: TRBV30; D: TRBD1; CDR3: CAWSAGTVSFF; DNA: TGTGCCTGGAGCGCTGGGACAGTATCTTTCTTT
size: few; J: TRBJ1-1; V: TRBV4-2; D: TRBD1; CDR3: CASSEDRGLEAFF; DNA: TGTGCCAGCAGCGAGGACAGGGGGCTTGAAGCTTTCTTT
size: few; J: TRBJ2-3; V: TRBV19; D: .; CDR3: CASLGGSLDYTQYF; DNA: TGTGCCAGTTTAGGAGGTTCCCTCGATTATACGCAGTATTTT
size: .; J: TRBJ2-1; V: TRBV11-2; D: .; CDR3: CASSLLPGSYNEQFF; DNA: TGTGCCAGCAGCTTATTGCCTGGCTCCTACAATGAGCAGTTCTTC
size: .; J: TRBJ1-6; V: TRBV7-9; D: TRBD1; CDR3: CASSLGQPAGNSPLHF; DNA: TGTGCCAGCAGCTTGGGACAGCCAGCAGGAAATTCACCCCTCCACTTT
size: .; J: TRBJ2-3; V: TRBV9; D: .; CDR3: CASSGNTQYF; DNA: TGTGCCAGCAGCGGCAATACGCAGTATTTT
size: .; J: TRBJ1-3; V: TRBV7-3; D: .; CDR3: CASSRGPGSGNTIYF; DNA: TGTGCCAGCAGCCGAGGCCCCGGCTCTGGAAACACCATATATTTT
size: few; J: TRBJ2-1; V: TRBV7-6; D: .; CDR3: CASSSYMDEQFF; DNA: TGTGCCAGCAGTAGTTACATGGATGAGCAGTTCTTC
size: .; J: TRBJ2-6; V: TRBV27; D: TRBD1; CDR3: CASRTGRSGANVLTF; DNA: TGTGCCAGCAGGACAGGGCGTTCTGGGGCCAACGTCCTGACTTTC